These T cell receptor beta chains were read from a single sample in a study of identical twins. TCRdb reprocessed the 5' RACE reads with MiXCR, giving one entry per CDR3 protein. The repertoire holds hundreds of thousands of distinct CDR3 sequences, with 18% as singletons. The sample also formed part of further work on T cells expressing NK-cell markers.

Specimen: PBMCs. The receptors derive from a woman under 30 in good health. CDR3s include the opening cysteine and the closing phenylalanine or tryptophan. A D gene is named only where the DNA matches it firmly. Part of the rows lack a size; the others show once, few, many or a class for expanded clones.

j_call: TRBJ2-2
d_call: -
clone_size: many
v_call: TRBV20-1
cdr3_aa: CSALTESNTGELFF
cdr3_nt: TGCAGTGCTTTGACCGAGTCGAACACCGGGGAGCTGTTTTTT

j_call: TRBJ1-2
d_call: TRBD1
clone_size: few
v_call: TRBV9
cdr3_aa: CASSTTGGHGYTF
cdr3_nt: TGTGCCAGCAGCACAACAGGGGGCCATGGCTACACCTTC

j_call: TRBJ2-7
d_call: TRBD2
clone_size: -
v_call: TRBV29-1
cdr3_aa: CSVRGTSEPQYF
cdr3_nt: TGCAGCGTTCGCGGGACTAGCGAACCGCAGTACTTC

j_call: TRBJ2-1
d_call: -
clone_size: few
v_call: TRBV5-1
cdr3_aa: CASSSGVLGIFNEQFF
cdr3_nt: TGCGCCAGCAGCTCGGGGGTCTTGGGGATATTCAATGAGCAGTTCTTC

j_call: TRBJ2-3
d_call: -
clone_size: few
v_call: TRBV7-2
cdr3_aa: CASSLMRSGTDTQYF
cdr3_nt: TGTGCCAGCAGCTTAATGCGCTCGGGCACAGATACGCAGTATTTT

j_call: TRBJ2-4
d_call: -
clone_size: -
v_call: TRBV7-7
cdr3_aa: CASSLEGFLPSLDKNIQYF
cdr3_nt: TGTGCTAGCAGCTTAGAGGGCTTCTTACCGAGCCTGGACAAAAACATTCAGTACTTC

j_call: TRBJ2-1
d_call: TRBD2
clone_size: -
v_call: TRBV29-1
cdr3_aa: CSVAGGRGVNEQFF
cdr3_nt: TGCAGCGTTGCGGGCGGGAGGGGCGTCAATGAGCAGTTCTTC

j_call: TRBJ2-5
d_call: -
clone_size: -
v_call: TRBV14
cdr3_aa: CASSQDPGAPETQYF
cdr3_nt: TGTGCCAGCAGCCAAGATCCTGGGGCCCCTGAGACCCAGTACTTC

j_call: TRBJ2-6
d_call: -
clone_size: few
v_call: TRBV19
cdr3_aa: CASTAGNSGANVLTF
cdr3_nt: TGTGCCAGTACGGCGGGCAACTCTGGGGCCAACGTCCTGACTTTC

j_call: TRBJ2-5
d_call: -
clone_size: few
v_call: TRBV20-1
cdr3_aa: CSARDTGTVEETQYF
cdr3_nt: TGCAGTGCTAGAGATACCGGGACGGTAGAAGAGACCCAGTACTTC

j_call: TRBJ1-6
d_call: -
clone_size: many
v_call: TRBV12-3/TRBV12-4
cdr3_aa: CASSLIGNLSPLHF
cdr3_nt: TGTGCCAGCAGTTTGATAGGGAACCTATCACCCCTCCACTTT

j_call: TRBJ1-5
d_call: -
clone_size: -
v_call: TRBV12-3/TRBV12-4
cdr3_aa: CASSLRWSTQHF
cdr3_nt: TGTGCCAGCAGTTTAAGGTGGTCAACCCAGCATTTT

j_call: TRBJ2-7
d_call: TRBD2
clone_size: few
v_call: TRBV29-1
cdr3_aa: CSALAGYEQYF
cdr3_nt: TGCAGCGCTTTAGCGGGGTACGAGCAGTACTTC

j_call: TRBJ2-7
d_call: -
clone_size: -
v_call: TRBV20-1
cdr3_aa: CSARMQDALVEQYF
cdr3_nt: TGCAGTGCTAGGATGCAGGACGCCTTGGTGGAGCAGTACTTC

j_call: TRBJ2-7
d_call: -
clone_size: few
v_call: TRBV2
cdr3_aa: CASSEYLRSEQYF
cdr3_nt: TGTGCCAGCAGTGAGTACTTGCGGTCCGAGCAGTACTTC

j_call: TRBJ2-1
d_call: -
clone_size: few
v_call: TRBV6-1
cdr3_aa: CASSEVREGEQFF
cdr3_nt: TGTGCCAGCAGTGAAGTTAGGGAAGGGGAGCAGTTCTTC

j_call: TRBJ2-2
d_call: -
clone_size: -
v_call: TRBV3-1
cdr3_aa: CASSQDRKGGELFF
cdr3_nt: TGTGCCAGCAGCCAAGATCGAAAGGGGGGGGAGCTGTTTTTT

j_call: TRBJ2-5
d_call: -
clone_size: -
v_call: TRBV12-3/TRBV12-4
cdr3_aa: CATSPSAGETQYF
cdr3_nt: TGTGCCACCTCACCCAGCGCTGGGGAGACCCAGTACTTC

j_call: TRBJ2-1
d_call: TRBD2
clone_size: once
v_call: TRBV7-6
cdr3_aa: CARSSPGTTHPYNEQFF
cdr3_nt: TGTGCCAGGAGCTCCCCCGGGACTACGCACCCCTACAATGAGCAGTTCTTC

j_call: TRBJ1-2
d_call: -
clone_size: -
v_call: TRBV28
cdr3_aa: CASSNRVDGYTF
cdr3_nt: TGTGCCAGCAGTAATCGGGTCGACGGCTACACCTTC

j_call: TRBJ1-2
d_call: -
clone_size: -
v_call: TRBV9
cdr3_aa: CASSGGGHHNYGYTF
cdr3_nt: TGTGCCAGCAGCGGGGGGGGACACCATAACTATGGCTACACCTTC

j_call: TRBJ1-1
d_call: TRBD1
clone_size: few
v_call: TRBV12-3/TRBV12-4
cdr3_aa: CASRGLNRGEAFF
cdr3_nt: TGTGCCAGCAGGGGACTTAACAGGGGGGAAGCTTTCTTT

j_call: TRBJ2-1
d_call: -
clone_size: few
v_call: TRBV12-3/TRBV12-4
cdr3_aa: CASTPGTSYNEQFF
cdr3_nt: TGTGCCAGCACCCCTGGGACCTCGTACAATGAGCAGTTCTTC

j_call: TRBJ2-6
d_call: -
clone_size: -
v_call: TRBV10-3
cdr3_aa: CAISGSVSGANVLTF
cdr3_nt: TGTGCCATCAGTGGCTCCGTCTCTGGGGCCAACGTCCTGACTTTC

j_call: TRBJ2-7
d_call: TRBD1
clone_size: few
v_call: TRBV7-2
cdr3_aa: CASSRGQDWARREQYF
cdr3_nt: TGTGCCAGCAGCCGGGGACAGGATTGGGCTCGTCGTGAGCAGTACTTC

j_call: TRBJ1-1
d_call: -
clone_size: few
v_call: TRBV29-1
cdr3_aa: CSARQDLNTEAFF
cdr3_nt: TGCAGCGCAAGACAGGACCTGAACACTGAAGCTTTCTTT

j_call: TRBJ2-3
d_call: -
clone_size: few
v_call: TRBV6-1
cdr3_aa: CASTLSGQSTDTQYF
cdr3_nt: TGTGCCAGCACCCTATCTGGACAGAGCACAGATACGCAGTATTTT

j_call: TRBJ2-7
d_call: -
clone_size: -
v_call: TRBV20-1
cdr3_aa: CSARGLNSYEQYF
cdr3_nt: TGCAGTGCTAGAGGTTTAAACTCCTACGAGCAGTACTTC

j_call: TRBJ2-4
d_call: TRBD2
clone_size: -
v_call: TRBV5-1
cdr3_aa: CASSSDTSGMAKNIQYF
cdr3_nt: TGCGCCAGCAGCTCGGATACTAGCGGGATGGCCAAAAACATTCAGTACTTC

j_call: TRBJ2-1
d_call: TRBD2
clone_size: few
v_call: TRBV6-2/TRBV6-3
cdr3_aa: CASSYVVAGTYEQFF
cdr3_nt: TGTGCCAGCAGTTACGTGGTAGCGGGAACGTATGAGCAGTTCTTC

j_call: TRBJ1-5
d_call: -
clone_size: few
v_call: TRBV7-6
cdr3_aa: CASSLFGAGQPQHF
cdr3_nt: TGTGCCAGCAGCTTATTCGGGGCGGGACAGCCCCAGCATTTT

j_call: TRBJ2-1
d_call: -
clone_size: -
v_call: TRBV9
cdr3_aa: CASSPGKFSYNEQFF
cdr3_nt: TGTGCCAGCAGCCCGGGTAAATTCTCCTACAATGAGCAGTTCTTC

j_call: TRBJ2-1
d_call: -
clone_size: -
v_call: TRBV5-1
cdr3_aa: CASSYLVATEQFF
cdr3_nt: TGCGCCAGCAGCTATTTAGTCGCAACGGAGCAGTTCTTC

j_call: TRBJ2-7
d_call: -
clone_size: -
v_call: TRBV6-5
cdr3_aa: CASSSPQDLYEQYF
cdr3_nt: TGTGCCAGCAGTTCGCCCCAGGACCTCTACGAGCAGTACTTC

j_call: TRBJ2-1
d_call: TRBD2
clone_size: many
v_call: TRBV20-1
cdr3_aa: CSAQDLAGASNEQFF
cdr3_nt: TGCAGTGCTCAAGATCTAGCGGGAGCTTCCAATGAGCAGTTCTTC

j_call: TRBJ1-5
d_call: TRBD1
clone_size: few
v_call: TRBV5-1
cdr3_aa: CASSPYPGQGHQPQHF
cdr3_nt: TGCGCCAGCAGCCCCTATCCCGGACAGGGACATCAGCCCCAGCATTTT

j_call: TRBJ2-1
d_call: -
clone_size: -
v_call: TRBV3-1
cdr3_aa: CASSHGSGVTLFF
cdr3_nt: TGTGCCAGCAGTCATGGGTCCGGGGTTACATTGTTCTTC

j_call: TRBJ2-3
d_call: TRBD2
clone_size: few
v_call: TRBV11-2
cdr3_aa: CASSPFGGGPTDTQYF
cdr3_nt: TGTGCCAGCAGCCCTTTCGGCGGGGGGCCCACAGATACGCAGTATTTT

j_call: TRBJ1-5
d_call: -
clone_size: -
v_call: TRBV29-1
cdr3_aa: CSVEESPGPGQPQHF
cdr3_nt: TGCAGCGTTGAAGAGTCCCCGGGCCCAGGGCAGCCCCAGCATTTT

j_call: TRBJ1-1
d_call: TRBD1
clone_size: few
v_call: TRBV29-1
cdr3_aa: CSEIGQGLTEAFF
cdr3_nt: TGCAGCGAGATCGGACAGGGACTCACTGAAGCTTTCTTT

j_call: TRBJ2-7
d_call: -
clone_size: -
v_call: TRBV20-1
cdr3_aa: CSLPGQSYEQYF
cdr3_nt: TGCAGCTTACCCGGACAGTCCTACGAGCAGTACTTC